This T cell receptor beta chain appears in the sequencing data of a study of T cells in tumors after PD-1 blockade. Study-wide background: Daily vismodegib 150 mg continued in a subset of anti-PD-1-treated patients. On average, peripheral blood gave about 120,000 TCR templates and about 34,000 unique clonotypes.

V lost 2 bases to trimming and J lost 7 bases, with 15 bases between them. This CDR3 comprises 15 residues. Per germline, CDR1 MNHNY and CDR2 SVGAGI (reference sequence). Tumor or blood genomic DNA was sequenced, with inputs of about 600 ng to 6,500 ng. Assay used: immunoSEQ multiplex PCR; TCRdb lists only in-frame clones, some missing. The sample has 60,000 to 75,000 clones, under 80% seen once. The material was PBMCs, obtained after anti-PD-1 treatment. This TCR derives from a human donor with basal cell carcinoma. The chain couples TRBV6-6 to TRBJ1-5, with no clear D. The CDR3 region is CASSYDGVLGQPQHF. The CDR3, as DNA: TGTGCCAGCAGTTACGACGGGGTGCTCGGACAGCCCCAGCATTTT.